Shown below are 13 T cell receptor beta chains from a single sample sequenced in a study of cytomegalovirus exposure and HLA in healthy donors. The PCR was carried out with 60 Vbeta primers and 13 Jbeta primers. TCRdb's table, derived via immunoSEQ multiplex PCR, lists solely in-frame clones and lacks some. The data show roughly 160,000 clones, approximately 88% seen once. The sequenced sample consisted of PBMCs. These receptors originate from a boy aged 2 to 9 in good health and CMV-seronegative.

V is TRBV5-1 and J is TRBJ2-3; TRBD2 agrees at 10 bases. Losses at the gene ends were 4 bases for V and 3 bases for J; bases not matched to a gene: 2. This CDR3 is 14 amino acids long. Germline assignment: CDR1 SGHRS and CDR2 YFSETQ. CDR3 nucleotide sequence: TGCGCCAGCAGCCCTAGCGGGAGTACAGATACGCAGTATTTT. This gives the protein CASSPSGSTDTQYF.

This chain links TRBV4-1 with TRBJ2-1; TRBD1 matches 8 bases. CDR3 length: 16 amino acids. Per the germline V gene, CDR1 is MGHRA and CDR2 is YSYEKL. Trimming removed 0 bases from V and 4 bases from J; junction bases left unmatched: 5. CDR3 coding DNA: TGCGCCAGCAGCCAAGATCATCAGGGGGCTTACAATGAGCAGTTCTTC. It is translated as CASSQDHQGAYNEQFF.

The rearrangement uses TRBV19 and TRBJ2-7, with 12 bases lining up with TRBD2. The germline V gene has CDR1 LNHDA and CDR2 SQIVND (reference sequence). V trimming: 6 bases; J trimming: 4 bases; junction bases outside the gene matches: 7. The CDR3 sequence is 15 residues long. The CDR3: CASRPQTSGSYEQYF. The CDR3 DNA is TGTGCCAGTAGGCCTCAGACTAGCGGGAGTTACGAGCAGTACTTC.

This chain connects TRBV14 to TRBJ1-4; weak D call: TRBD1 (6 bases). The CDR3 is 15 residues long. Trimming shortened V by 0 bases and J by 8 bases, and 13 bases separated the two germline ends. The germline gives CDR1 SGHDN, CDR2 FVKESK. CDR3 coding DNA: TGTGCCAGCAGCCAAGAAGAGGGGGTTTGGGAAAAACTGTTTTTT. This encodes CASSQEEGVWEKLFF. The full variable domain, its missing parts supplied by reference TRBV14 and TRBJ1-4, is EAGVTQFPSHSVIEKGQTVTLRCDPISGHDNLYWYRRVMGKEIKFLLHFVKESKQDESGMPNNRFLAERTGGTYSTLKVQPAELEDSGVYFCASSQEEGVWEKLFFGSGTQLSVL.

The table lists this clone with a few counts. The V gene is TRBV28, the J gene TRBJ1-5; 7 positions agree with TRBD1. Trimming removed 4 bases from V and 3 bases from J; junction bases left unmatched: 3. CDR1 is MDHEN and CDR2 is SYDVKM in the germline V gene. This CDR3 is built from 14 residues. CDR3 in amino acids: CASSWTGNNQPQHF. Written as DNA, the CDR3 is TGTGCCAGCAGTTGGACAGGAAACAATCAGCCCCAGCATTTT.

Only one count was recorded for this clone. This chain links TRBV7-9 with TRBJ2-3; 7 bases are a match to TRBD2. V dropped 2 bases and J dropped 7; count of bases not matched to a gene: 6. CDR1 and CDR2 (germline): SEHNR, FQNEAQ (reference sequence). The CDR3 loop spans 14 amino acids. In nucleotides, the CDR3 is TGTGCCAGCAGCTTATGGCGGGAGAGAAATACGCAGTATTTT. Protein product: CASSLWRERNTQYF.

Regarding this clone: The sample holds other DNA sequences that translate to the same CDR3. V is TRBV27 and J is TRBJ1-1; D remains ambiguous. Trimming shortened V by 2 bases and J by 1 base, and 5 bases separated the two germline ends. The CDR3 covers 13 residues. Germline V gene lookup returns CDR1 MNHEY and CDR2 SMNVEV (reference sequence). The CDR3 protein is CASSLPGNTEAFF. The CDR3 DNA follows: TGTGCCAGCAGTTTACCGGGGAACACTGAAGCTTTCTTT.

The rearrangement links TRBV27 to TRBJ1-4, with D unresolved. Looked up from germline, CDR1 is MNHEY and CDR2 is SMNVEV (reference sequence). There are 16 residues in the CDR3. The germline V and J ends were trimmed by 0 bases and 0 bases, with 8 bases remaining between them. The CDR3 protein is CASSLSQLATNEKLFF. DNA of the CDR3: TGTGCCAGCAGTTTATCACAGCTCGCAACTAATGAAAAACTGTTTTTT.

CDR3 nucleotide sequence: TGTGCCAGCAGTGGAGGGACTTATGGCTACACCTTC. As protein: CASSGGTYGYTF. The V gene is TRBV6-1, the J gene TRBJ1-2; D perhaps matches TRBD1 (5 bases). The V end was cut by 4 bases, the J end by 5 bases, with 8 bases between. Germline CDR1 reads MNHNS; CDR2 reads SASEGT. The CDR3 is 12 amino acids.

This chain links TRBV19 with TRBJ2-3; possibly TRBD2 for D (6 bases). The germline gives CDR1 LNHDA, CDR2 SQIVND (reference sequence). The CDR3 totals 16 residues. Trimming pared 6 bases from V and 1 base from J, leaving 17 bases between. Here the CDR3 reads CASSLGIRRGTDTQYF. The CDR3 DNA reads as TGTGCCAGTAGCCTAGGAATTAGGAGGGGCACAGATACGCAGTATTTT.

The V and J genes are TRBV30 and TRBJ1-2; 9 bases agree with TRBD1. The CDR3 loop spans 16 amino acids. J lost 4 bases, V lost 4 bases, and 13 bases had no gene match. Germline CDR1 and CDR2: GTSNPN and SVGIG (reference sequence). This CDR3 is CAWTLLTGGLGYGYTF. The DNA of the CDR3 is TGTGCCTGGACCCTACTAACAGGGGGCCTTGGCTATGGCTACACCTTC.

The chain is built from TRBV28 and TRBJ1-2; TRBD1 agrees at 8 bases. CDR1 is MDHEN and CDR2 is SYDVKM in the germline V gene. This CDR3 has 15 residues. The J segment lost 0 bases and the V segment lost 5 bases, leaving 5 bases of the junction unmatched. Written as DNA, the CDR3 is TGTGCCAGCAGTCTACAGGGGGGAACTAACTATGGCTACACCTTC. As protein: CASSLQGGTNYGYTF.

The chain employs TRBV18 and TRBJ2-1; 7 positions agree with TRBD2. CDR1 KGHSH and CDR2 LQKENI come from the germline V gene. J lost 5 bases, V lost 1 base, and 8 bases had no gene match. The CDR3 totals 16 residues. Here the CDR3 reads CASSPRSGTTDNEQFF. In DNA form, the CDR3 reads TGTGCCAGCTCACCACGCTCCGGGACTACCGACAATGAGCAGTTCTTC.